The entry below describes one T cell receptor beta chain. The V gene's germline CDR1 is LNHNV and CDR2 YYDKDF (reference sequence). V was pared by 0 bases and J by 2 bases, with 8 bases between. The CDR3 covers 15 residues. Original processing methods: Reference gene primer amplification in the assay estimated nucleated cell counts. Some clones are missing from TCRdb's copy, which holds only in-frame ones; the method was immunoSEQ multiplex PCR. V and J calls and clone size are copied from that table; D and trimming were computed from the DNA. The sample contains about 140,000 clones, roughly 76% of which appear only once. This entry is derived from a study of blood T cell repertoires in COVID-19. Looking at the study overall: T cells, B-cell-depleted T cells, or PBMCs supplied cDNA or gDNA.

V usage is TRBV15 and J usage is TRBJ2-1; D remains unclear. Sequencing was performed on peripheral blood. This sequence originates from a man older than 75 with acute or convalescent COVID-19. The CDR3: CATSRELAAYNEQFF. Written as DNA, the CDR3 is TGTGCCACCAGCAGAGAATTAGCAGCCTACAATGAGCAGTTCTTC.